This T cell receptor (beta chain) was retrieved from a study of OX40 agonist ivuxolimab in advanced cancers. This clone showed up just a few times. The CDR3 totals 10 residues. Trimming took off 8 bases at V and 4 bases at J, with 6 bases between the two ends. Germline assignment: CDR1 MNHNS and CDR2 SASEGT. Data came from immunoSEQ multiplex PCR; TCRdb stores just in-frame clones and leaves some out. The table shows tens of thousands of clones, with 70% to 90% occurring only once. The sequence came from an adult with an advanced solid tumor such as melanoma, head and neck, liver or kidney cancer. The input for sequencing was CD4+ or CD8+ T cells sorted from blood, taken in a trial of the OX40 agonist ivuxolimab. This chain connects TRBV6-1 to TRBJ2-7; D unclear. CDR3 DNA: TGTGCCAGCCTGGGGTACGAGCAGTACTTC. Residues: CASLGYEQYF.